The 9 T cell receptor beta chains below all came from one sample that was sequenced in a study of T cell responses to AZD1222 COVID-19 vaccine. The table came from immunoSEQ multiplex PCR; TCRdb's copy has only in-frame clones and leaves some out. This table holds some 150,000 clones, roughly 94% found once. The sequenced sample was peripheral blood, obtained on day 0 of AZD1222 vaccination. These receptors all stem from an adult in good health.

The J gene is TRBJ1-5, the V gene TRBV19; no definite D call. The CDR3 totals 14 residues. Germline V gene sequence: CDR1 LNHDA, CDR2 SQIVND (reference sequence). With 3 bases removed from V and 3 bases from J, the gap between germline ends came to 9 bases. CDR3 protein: CASSIPTHNQPQHF. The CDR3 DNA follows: TGTGCCAGTAGTATCCCCACCCACAATCAGCCCCAGCATTTT.

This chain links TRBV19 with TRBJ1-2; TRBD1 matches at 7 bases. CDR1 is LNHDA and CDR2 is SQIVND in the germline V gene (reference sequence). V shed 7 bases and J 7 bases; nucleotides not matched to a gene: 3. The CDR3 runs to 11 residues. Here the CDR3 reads CASTGGGGYTF. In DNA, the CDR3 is TGTGCCAGTACAGGGGGTGGTGGCTACACCTTC.

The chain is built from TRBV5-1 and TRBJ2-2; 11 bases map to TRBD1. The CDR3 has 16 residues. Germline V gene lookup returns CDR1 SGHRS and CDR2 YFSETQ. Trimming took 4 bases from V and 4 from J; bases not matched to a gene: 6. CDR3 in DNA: TGCGCCAGCAGCCCACGGACAGGGGGCCCCACCGGGGAGCTGTTTTTT. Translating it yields CASSPRTGGPTGELFF.

This CDR3 reads CASTTRSYNEQFF. Here the CDR3 DNA reads TGTGCCAGTACCACCCGGTCCTACAATGAGCAGTTCTTC. The chain carries TRBV19 and TRBJ2-1, with no clear D. Germline V gives CDR1 LNHDA, CDR2 SQIVND (reference sequence). This CDR3 has 13 residues. The V end lost 7 bases, the J end lost 1 base, and 8 bases lay between the germline ends.

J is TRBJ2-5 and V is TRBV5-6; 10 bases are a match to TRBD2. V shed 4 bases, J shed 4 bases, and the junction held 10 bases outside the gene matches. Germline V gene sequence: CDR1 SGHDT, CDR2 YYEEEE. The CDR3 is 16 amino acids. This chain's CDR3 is CASSPSPSGRRETQYF. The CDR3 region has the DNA TGTGCCAGCAGCCCGTCCCCTAGCGGGAGACGAGAGACCCAGTACTTC.

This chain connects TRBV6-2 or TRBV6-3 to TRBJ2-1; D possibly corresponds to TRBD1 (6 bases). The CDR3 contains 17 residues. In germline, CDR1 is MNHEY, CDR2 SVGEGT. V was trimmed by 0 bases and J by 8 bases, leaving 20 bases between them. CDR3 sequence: CASSYSTEQGSMDEQFF. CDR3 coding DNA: TGTGCCAGCAGTTACTCGACTGAGCAGGGGAGTATGGATGAGCAGTTCTTC.

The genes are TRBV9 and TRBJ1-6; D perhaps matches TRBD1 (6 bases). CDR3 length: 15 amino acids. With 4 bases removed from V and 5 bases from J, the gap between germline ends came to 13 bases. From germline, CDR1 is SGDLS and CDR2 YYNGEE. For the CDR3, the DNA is TGTGCCAGCAGCATCAGGGGAAACGATAATTCACCCCTCCACTTT. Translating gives CASSIRGNDNSPLHF.

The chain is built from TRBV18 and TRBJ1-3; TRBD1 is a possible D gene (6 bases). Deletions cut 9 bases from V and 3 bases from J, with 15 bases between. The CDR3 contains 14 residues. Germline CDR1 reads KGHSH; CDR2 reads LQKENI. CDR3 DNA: TGTGCCAGTGAACAGGGATTCAGTGGAAACACCATATATTTT. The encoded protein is CASEQGFSGNTIYF.

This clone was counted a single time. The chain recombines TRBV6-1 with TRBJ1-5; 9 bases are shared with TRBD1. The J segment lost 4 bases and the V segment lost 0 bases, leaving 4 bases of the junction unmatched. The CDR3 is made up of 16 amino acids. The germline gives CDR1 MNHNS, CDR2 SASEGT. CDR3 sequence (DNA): TGTGCCAGCAGTGAAGCGATGGGGACAGGGAATCAGCCCCAGCATTTT. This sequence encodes CASSEAMGTGNQPQHF.